The 27 T cell receptor beta chains below were found in one sample sequenced in a study of T cell repertoires in ileal Crohn's disease. The assay was immunoSEQ multiplex PCR, and TCRdb's table has in-frame clones only and misses some. The sample holds approximately 6,700 clones, about three quarters seen once. Time point meaning: proximal margin of the surgical specimen (macroscopically non-inflamed). The sequenced sample consisted of ileal tissue. These receptors all stem from an adult with Crohn's disease.

In this sample, this clone turned up a few times. The rearrangement uses TRBV7-8 and TRBJ2-3; D gene ambiguous. Looked up from germline, CDR1 is SGHVS and CDR2 is FQNEAQ. Trimming cost V 8 bases and J 6 bases, with 21 bases left between them. The CDR3 extends over 15 amino acids. The CDR3: CASGKNKRMGDTQYF. The DNA for the CDR3 is TGTGCCAGCGGCAAGAATAAGAGGATGGGGGATACGCAGTATTTT.

The chain joins TRBV7-9 to TRBJ1-5; no clear D gene. The CDR3 covers 14 residues. The V end lost 1 base, the J end lost 1 base, and 5 bases lay between the germline ends. The germline V gene has CDR1 SEHNR and CDR2 FQNEAQ (reference sequence). In DNA, the CDR3 is TGTGCCAGCAGCTTAGGGGCGAGCAATCAGCCCCAGCATTTT. Encoded protein: CASSLGASNQPQHF.

The chain links TRBV6-1 to TRBJ1-1, with unresolved D. The V end was cut by 2 bases, the J end by 4 bases, with 23 bases between. The CDR3 runs to 18 residues. Per germline, CDR1 MNHNS and CDR2 SASEGT. DNA for the CDR3: TGTGCCAGCAGTGAAAATCGCCTGGTCGAAAAATCGATCACTGAAGCTTTCTTT. Protein: CASSENRLVEKSITEAFF.

The chain has TRBV7-3 and TRBJ1-1, with D possibly matching TRBD1 (5 bases). The CDR3 length is 14 residues. Germline V lookup: CDR1 SGHTA, CDR2 FQGTGA. V lost 2 bases and J lost 0, with 7 bases in between. The CDR3 DNA is TGTGCCAGCAGCTTAGGGGGAATGAACACTGAAGCTTTCTTT. The encoded protein is CASSLGGMNTEAFF.

CDR3 sequence reads: CSVEDQSGAGGYTF. CDR3 nucleotides: TGCAGCGTTGAAGATCAATCGGGGGCGGGTGGCTACACCTTC. The V gene is TRBV29-1, the J gene TRBJ1-2; a possible D gene is TRBD1 (6 bases). The CDR3 has 14 amino acids. V shed 0 bases and J shed 7 bases, with 15 bases lying between them. Germline loops: CDR1 SQVTM, CDR2 ANQGSEA.

This chain connects TRBV7-9 to TRBJ2-3; no clear D gene. V was clipped by 5 bases and J by 2 bases, with 11 bases between them. Per the germline V gene, CDR1 is SEHNR and CDR2 is FQNEAQ (reference sequence). The CDR3 is made up of 14 amino acids. The CDR3 is CASSLSGHTDTQYF. The CDR3, as DNA: TGTGCCAGCAGCCTGTCGGGCCACACAGATACGCAGTATTTT.

V gene TRBV18 combines with J gene TRBJ1-4; 7 bases fit TRBD1. The germline V gene encodes CDR1 KGHSH and CDR2 LQKENI. V lost 3 bases to trimming and J lost 6 bases; unmatched junction nucleotides: 7. This CDR3 has 15 amino acids. In DNA form, the CDR3 reads TGTGCCAGCTCACCGCACCAGGGGGATCATGAAAAACTGTTTTTT. Encoded protein: CASSPHQGDHEKLFF.

The chain links TRBV10-1 to TRBJ2-2; tentative D call: TRBD2 (6 bases). V lost 7 bases, J lost 0 bases, and 15 bases lay in between. In germline, CDR1 is WNHNN, CDR2 SYGVQD (reference sequence). CDR3 length: 16 amino acids. The CDR3 loop reads CASTPRRGANTGELFF. CDR3 coding DNA: TGCGCCAGCACCCCCAGGCGGGGAGCGAACACCGGGGAGCTGTTTTTT.

The rearrangement uses TRBV30 and TRBJ2-5, with D unclear. Germline-derived CDR1 and CDR2 are GTSNPN and SVGIG (reference sequence). The CDR3 is 12 amino acids. Trimming shortened V by 0 bases and J by 8 bases, and 10 bases separated the two germline ends. This chain's CDR3 is CAWSVHRRTQYF. In DNA form, the CDR3 reads TGTGCCTGGAGTGTTCACCGGAGAACCCAGTACTTC.

This chain links TRBV6-5 with TRBJ2-5; D not resolved. The CDR3 contains 13 residues. The germline CDR1 and CDR2 sequences are MNHEY and SVGAGI. V lost 4 bases, J lost 2 bases, and 8 bases lay in between. The CDR3 loop reads CASSFTQQETQYF. For the CDR3, the DNA is TGTGCCAGCAGTTTCACACAACAAGAGACCCAGTACTTC.

The CDR3 reads CASSLTPPGVGAYEQYF. In DNA, the CDR3 is TGTGCCAGCAGCTTAACCCCCCCCGGGGTCGGAGCCTACGAGCAGTACTTC. This chain links TRBV7-8 with TRBJ2-7, with a weak D call TRBD2 (5 bases). Germline V gene data show CDR1 as SGHVS and CDR2 as FQNEAQ. The CDR3 has 17 amino acids. Trimming pared 2 bases from V and 2 bases from J, leaving 19 bases between.

A single count supports this clone. The V and J genes are TRBV2 and TRBJ1-3; tentative D call: TRBD1 (6 bases). The V end lost 7 bases, the J end lost 0 bases, and 13 bases lay between the germline ends. The CDR3 has 15 residues. In germline, CDR1 is SNHLY, CDR2 FYNNEI. CDR3 sequence reads: CASNSQGPSGNTIYF. CDR3 DNA sequence: TGTGCCAGCAACTCACAGGGCCCCTCTGGAAACACCATATATTTT.

The V and J genes are TRBV2 and TRBJ2-1; 7 bases fit TRBD2. This CDR3 is 13 amino acids long. Germline V CDR1 and CDR2: SNHLY, FYNNEI. Unmatched junction bases numbered 6, after V lost 3 bases and J lost 10 bases. The CDR3 loop is CASSDGWGGEQFF. In DNA, the CDR3 is TGTGCCAGCAGTGACGGTTGGGGGGGGGAGCAGTTCTTC.

This clone is labeled large. V gene TRBV25-1 combines with J gene TRBJ1-1; D possibly corresponds to TRBD1 (5 bases). The CDR3 length is 13 residues. CDR1 is MGHDK and CDR2 is SYGVNS in the germline V gene. V lost 6 bases and J 0 bases, leaving 8 bases between the germline ends. CDR3 loop: CASSWGMNTEAFF. Here the CDR3 DNA reads TGTGCCAGCAGCTGGGGGATGAACACTGAAGCTTTCTTT.

V usage is TRBV7-2 and J usage is TRBJ2-7; TRBD1 or TRBD2 may be the D gene (7 bases each). V was shortened by 7 bases and J by 1 base, with 23 bases between the two germline ends. Germline V gene sequence: CDR1 SGHTA, CDR2 FQGNSA. The CDR3 contains 17 residues. CDR3 sequence: CASTFLSGTANSYEQYF. In nucleotides, the CDR3 is TGTGCCAGCACCTTTCTAAGCGGGACAGCGAATTCCTACGAGCAGTACTTC.

The gene calls are TRBV28 and TRBJ1-5, with 7 bases lining up with TRBD1. The trim removed 2 bases at V and 6 bases at J, leaving 7 bases unmatched. The length of the CDR3 is 15 residues. Germline V gene data show CDR1 as MDHEN and CDR2 as SYDVKM. As DNA, the CDR3 is TGTGCCAGCAGTTTACAGGGGGGCGCGTCTCAGCCCCAGCATTTT. This encodes CASSLQGGASQPQHF.

In its sample, this clone was seen a few times. The germline gene is not matched at one end of the junction; a read error may be the cause. The genes are TRBV7-7 and TRBJ2-5; 8 nucleotides match TRBD1. Germline lookup yields CDR1 SSHAT and CDR2 FNYEAQ (reference sequence). The CDR3 spans 15 residues. The CDR3 protein is CASSLGQGRQETQYF. In DNA form, the CDR3 reads TGTGCTAGCAGCTTAGGACAGGGCAGACAAGAGACCCAGTACTTC. Full variable domain (remainder filled in from reference TRBV7-7 and TRBJ2-5): GAGVSQSPRYKVTKRGQDVTLRCDPISSHATLYWYQQALGQGPEFLTYFNYEAQPDKSGLPSDRFSAERPEGSISTLTIQRTEQRDSAMYRCASSLGQGRQETQYFGPGTRLLVL.

The table lists this clone with a count of one. The chain links TRBV18 to TRBJ1-1; D gene ambiguous. This CDR3 spans 14 amino acids. Per the germline V gene, CDR1 is KGHSH and CDR2 is LQKENI. The ends were cut back, 2 bases at V and 1 base at J, with 8 bases in the middle. The CDR3 here is CASSPLTRNTEAFF. CDR3 nucleotide sequence: TGTGCCAGCTCACCATTGACGCGGAACACTGAAGCTTTCTTT.

This chain uses TRBV27 with TRBJ2-7, with a weak D call TRBD1 (5 bases). CDR1 is MNHEY, CDR2 SMNVEV, per germline (reference sequence). The CDR3 is 12 amino acids. V was trimmed by 5 bases and J by 3 bases, leaving 8 bases between them. CDR3 sequence: CASSLRDYEQYF. In nucleotides, the CDR3 is TGTGCCAGCAGTCTCAGGGACTACGAGCAGTACTTC.

The CDR3 sequence is CAWSVTRTGGGYTF. CDR3 bases: TGTGCCTGGAGTGTTACCCGGACAGGAGGAGGCTACACCTTC. This sequence joins TRBV30 and TRBJ1-2, with TRBD1 identical over 7 bases. This CDR3 region has 14 residues. CDR1 and CDR2 (germline): GTSNPN, SVGIG (reference sequence). V gave up 0 bases and J gave up 8 bases; unmatched junction bases: 9.

In this sample, this clone turned up once. The chain couples TRBV28 to TRBJ2-7; a possible D gene is TRBD1 (6 bases). The CDR3 is 14 amino acids. Germline V gene lookup returns CDR1 MDHEN and CDR2 SYDVKM. The V gene lost 5 bases and the J gene lost 0 bases, with 11 bases spanning the gap. In nucleotides, the CDR3 is TGTGCCAGCAGTCGAGGGGGTTCCTCCTACGAGCAGTACTTC. Protein sequence: CASSRGGSSYEQYF.

The V call is TRBV29-1, the J call TRBJ2-5, with D possibly matching TRBD2 (6 bases). Germline V gene lookup returns CDR1 SQVTM and CDR2 ANQGSEA. Trimming removed 7 bases at V and 5 bases at J, with 17 bases between. This CDR3 is 13 amino acids long. CDR3 residues: CSAWGGSGETQYF. DNA for the CDR3: TGCAGCGCCTGGGGAGGTTCAGGGGAGACCCAGTACTTC.

The chain recombines TRBV21-1 with TRBJ2-1. TRBV21-1 is assigned pseudogene status. The CDR3 totals 15 residues. The CDR3 coding sequence is TGTGCCAGCAGCAATTCAAGGGTAGGTAACAATGAGCAGTTCTTC. It specifies CASSNSRVGNNEQFF.

V usage is TRBV6-1 and J usage is TRBJ2-4; D unresolved. The CDR3 consists of 11 residues. The V and J ends lost 5 bases and 7 bases respectively, with 6 bases between them. The germline V gene encodes CDR1 MNHNS and CDR2 SASEGT. As DNA, the CDR3 is TGTGCCAGCAGTTACCGGAACATTCAGTACTTC. This translates into CASSYRNIQYF.

V gene TRBV4-3 combines with J gene TRBJ2-6, with TRBD1 matching 9 bases. The germline V gene has CDR1 LGHNA and CDR2 YSLEER. V shed 4 bases and J 1 base; nucleotides not matched to a gene: 8. The CDR3 is 18 amino acids. The CDR3 region has the DNA TGCGCCAGCAGCCCCTACAGGGGGCGCCGGTCTGGGGCCAACGTCCTGACTTTC. Amino acid sequence: CASSPYRGRRSGANVLTF.

The genes are TRBV27 and TRBJ2-7; 7 positions agree with TRBD2. The V gene's germline CDR1 is MNHEY and CDR2 SMNVEV (reference sequence). Trimming took 6 bases from V and 0 from J; bases not matched to a gene: 11. This CDR3 region has 16 residues. The CDR3 sequence is CASSPHASGSSYEQYF. The DNA of the CDR3 is TGTGCCAGCAGCCCCCACGCTAGCGGAAGCTCCTACGAGCAGTACTTC.

The rearrangement links TRBV5-5 to TRBJ1-2; perhaps TRBD1 as D (5 bases). The V end was cut by 4 bases, the J end by 7 bases, with 14 bases between. The germline CDR1 and CDR2 sequences are SGHKS and YYEKEE (reference sequence). This CDR3 has 13 amino acids. Written as DNA, the CDR3 is TGTGCCAGCAGCCGGGGGTGGGACCGTGGCTACACCTTC. Encoded protein: CASSRGWDRGYTF.